This T cell receptor beta chain was sequenced for a study of cytomegalovirus exposure and HLA in healthy donors. CDR3 length equals 13 residues. In germline, CDR1 is MDHEN, CDR2 SYDVKM. Trimming cost V 9 bases and J 3 bases, with 14 bases left between them. 60 Vbeta and 13 Jbeta primers were used in PCR. Here immunoSEQ multiplex PCR was the method, and the copy in TCRdb shows in-frame clones only, minus some. The sample records some 150,000 clones, around 77% being singletons. The sequenced sample was PBMCs. The sequence was obtained from a man between 25 and 39 years old in good health and CMV-seronegative. The chain uses TRBV28 and TRBJ1-2; D ambiguous. CDR3 amino acids: CASGLRRDYGYTF. Written as DNA, the CDR3 is TGTGCCAGTGGACTAAGGCGGGACTATGGCTACACCTTC.